The 23 T cell receptor beta chains presented below share a single source sample, sequenced in a study of T cells after yellow fever vaccination (dated by TCRdb to between 2018 and 2021). Per the publication, the treatment or condition label means: live attenuated yellow fever vaccine strain. Libraries were made using 5' RACE. TCRdb shows the sequencer as Illumina NovaSeq 6000. Using fastp at Q25 and MiXCR, TCRdb reprocessed the public reads and kept productive beta chains. Every CDR3 protein is listed once, alongside the most common genes and DNA of its rows. The sample records under 250,000 distinct CDR3 sequences, 3% to 4% of which are singletons. The ten largest clones take up around 3.3% of the sample. Sequences were derived from CD4+ T cells sorted from PBMCs, sampled 10 days after the yellow fever booster vaccination. The receptors were gathered from a man in his late teens or twenties who received the YFV17D yellow fever vaccine.

There are many counts of this clonotype. The chain is built from TRBV7-9 and TRBJ1-6, with TRBD1 identical over 7 bases. This CDR3 has 14 amino acids. The J segment lost 6 bases and the V segment lost 5 bases, leaving 4 bases of the junction unmatched. Germline-derived CDR1 and CDR2 are SEHNR and FQNEAQ (reference sequence). The CDR3 sequence: CASSRGQANSPLHF. DNA of the CDR3: TGTGCCAGCAGCCGCGGACAGGCTAATTCACCCCTCCACTTT.

This clonotype has a count of ten or more. The V gene is TRBV29-1, the J gene TRBJ2-1; 10 bases agree with TRBD2. Germline V gene sequence: CDR1 SQVTM, CDR2 ANQGSEA. V dropped 7 bases and J dropped 1; count of bases not matched to a gene: 4. This CDR3 is 14 amino acids long. CDR3 in DNA: TGCAGCGCCGAGCGGGGGGGGTCCTACAATGAGCAGTTCTTC. It is translated as CSAERGGSYNEQFF.

There are many counts of this clonotype. J is TRBJ2-1 and V is TRBV5-1; 7 nucleotides agree with TRBD1. CDR1 and CDR2 (germline): SGHRS, YFSETQ. V trimming: 4 bases; J trimming: 6 bases; junction bases outside the gene matches: 10. This CDR3 is built from 15 residues. The CDR3 DNA reads TGCGCCAGCAGCACCGGGACAGTGGATCTCAATGAGCAGTTCTTC. Its translation: CASSTGTVDLNEQFF.

V gene TRBV2 combines with J gene TRBJ2-7, with D unresolved. Germline values: CDR1 SNHLY, CDR2 FYNNEI. The CDR3 spans 11 residues. Trimming took off 4 bases at V and 8 bases at J, with 9 bases between the two ends. Here the CDR3 DNA reads TGTGCCAGCAGTGGGACCGATCAGCAGTACGTC. It yields the protein CASSGTDQQYV.

The V and J genes are TRBV3-1 and TRBJ2-1, with 7 bases fitting TRBD2. Looked up from germline, CDR1 is LGHDT and CDR2 is YNNKEL (reference sequence). Germline trimming cut 4 bases from V and 3 bases from J; bases unmatched to any gene: 3. The CDR3 has 14 residues. Here the CDR3 DNA reads TGTGCCAGCAGCCCGAGCGGGGACTACAATGAGCAGTTCTTC. Translating it yields CASSPSGDYNEQFF.

This clonotype was detected only a few times. The rearrangement links TRBV6-1 to TRBJ2-7, with a possible D match to TRBD1 (9 bases). The CDR3 contains 15 residues. Germline V gives CDR1 MNHNS, CDR2 SASEGT. Trimming stripped 4 bases from V and 8 bases from J, with 21 bases between. For the CDR3, the DNA is TGTGCCAGCAGTGCGGACAGGGGTTCGGGGGGGCAGCAGTACGTC. Residues: CASSADRGSGGQQYV.

This clonotype was detected many times. CDR3 amino acids: CASSPTGTRSSYEQYF. CDR3 in DNA: TGCGCCAGCAGCCCTACCGGGACTCGGAGCTCCTACGAGCAGTACTTC. The V gene is TRBV5-1, the J gene TRBJ2-7, with D perhaps matching TRBD2 (6 bases). The CDR3 length is 16 residues. V was cut by 4 bases and J by 0 bases, with 17 bases left in between. Per the germline V gene, CDR1 is SGHRS and CDR2 is YFSETQ.

V usage is TRBV7-6 and J usage is TRBJ1-4; D is unclear. The CDR3 spans 14 residues. V lost 6 bases, J lost 5 bases, and 13 bases lay in between. Germline assignment: CDR1 SGHVS and CDR2 FNYEAQ. In DNA, the CDR3 is TGTGCCAGCAGGCTCGGGGTCGAGAATGAAAAACTGTTTTTT. It translates to CASRLGVENEKLFF.

This clonotype was counted at least ten times. This sequence joins TRBV2 and TRBJ2-7; D possibly corresponds to TRBD1 (6 bases). Germline V CDR1 and CDR2: SNHLY, FYNNEI. The ends were cut back, 10 bases at V and 5 bases at J, with 15 bases in the middle. The CDR3 extends over 12 amino acids. The CDR3 DNA reads as TGTGCCACAATGCCACAGGGAAACGAGCAGTACGTC. It is translated as CATMPQGNEQYV.

This clonotype was observed many times. This chain connects TRBV24-1 to TRBJ2-3; 9 bases match TRBD1. CDR1 is KGHDR and CDR2 is SFDVKD in the germline V gene. The CDR3 extends over 15 amino acids. J was trimmed by 4 bases and V by 1 base; bases with no gene match: 2. The CDR3 spells CATSDFGQGPDTQYF. The CDR3 region has the DNA TGTGCCACCAGTGATTTCGGACAGGGGCCAGATACGCAGTATTTT.

This clonotype came up a few times. The V call is TRBV5-4, the J call TRBJ2-7; tentatively, D is TRBD1 (5 bases). Trimming took 1 base from V and 4 from J, leaving 12 bases between them. Germline V gene data show CDR1 as SGHNT and CDR2 as YYREEE (reference sequence). The CDR3 consists of 14 residues. The CDR3 reads CASSLMPGMYEQYF. CDR3 coding DNA: TGTGCCAGCAGCTTGATGCCAGGGATGTACGAGCAGTACTTC.

V gene TRBV7-2 combines with J gene TRBJ2-3; 8 bases align to TRBD2. The CDR3 contains 17 residues. Germline loops: CDR1 SGHTA, CDR2 FQGNSA. Trimming cost V 2 bases and J 0 bases; bases outside gene matches: 7. CDR3 coding DNA: TGTGCCAGCAGCTTAATCATCGGGGGGGCCAGCACAGATACGCAGTATTTT. It is translated as CASSLIIGGASTDTQYF. Full variable domain (missing parts from reference TRBV7-2 and TRBJ2-3): GAGVSQSPSNKVTEKGKDVELRCDPISGHTALYWYRQSLGQGLEFLIYFQGNSAPDKSGLPSDRFSAERTGGSVSTLTIQRTQQEDSAVYLCASSLIIGGASTDTQYFGPGTRLTVL.

The genes are TRBV12-3 or TRBV12-4 and TRBJ1-4; D unclear. This CDR3 contains 14 residues. V lost 3 bases to trimming and J lost 0 bases, with 5 bases between them. In nucleotides, the CDR3 is TGTGCCAGCAGTTTTGGGGCAACTAATGAAAAACTGTTTTTT. Translation: CASSFGATNEKLFF.

This clonotype was recorded at least ten times. The gene calls are TRBV30 and TRBJ1-1; no clear D gene. The V end lost 1 base, the J end lost 0 bases, and 6 bases lay between the germline ends. The CDR3 is 13 amino acids. Looked up from germline, CDR1 is GTSNPN and CDR2 is SVGIG (reference sequence). The CDR3 DNA reads as TGTGCCTGGAGTGCCGGGATGAACACTGAAGCTTTCTTT. This encodes CAWSAGMNTEAFF.

The J gene is TRBJ1-6, the V gene TRBV11-2; perhaps TRBD1 as D (5 bases). With 1 base removed from V and 7 bases from J, the gap between germline ends came to 8 bases. CDR1 and CDR2 from the germline V gene are SGHAT and FQNNGV. The CDR3 consists of 14 residues. The CDR3 reads CASSLGYRNSPLHF. The CDR3 bases are TGTGCCAGCAGCTTAGGCTACAGGAATTCACCCCTCCACTTT.

The rearrangement uses TRBV12-3 or TRBV12-4 and TRBJ1-5, with D maybe TRBD1 (6 bases). CDR3 length: 15 residues. The V end lost 1 base, the J end lost 3 bases, and 10 bases lay between the germline ends. CDR3 coding DNA: TGTGCCAGCAGTTTAGTACAGGGCTTCAATCAGCCCCAGCATTTT. Protein product: CASSLVQGFNQPQHF.

The chain combines TRBV25-1 with TRBJ2-7; a possible D gene is TRBD1 (6 bases). CDR1 is MGHDK and CDR2 is SYGVNS in the germline V gene. The V and J ends lost 6 bases and 0 bases respectively, with 21 bases between them. There are 17 residues in the CDR3. CDR3 sequence reads: CASRYVTTGTSSYEQYV. The CDR3 DNA follows: TGTGCCAGCAGATACGTAACGACAGGAACAAGCTCCTACGAGCAGTACGTC.

DNA for the CDR3: TGCAGCGTTGATAGGTACGCGCGGCAAGAGACCCAGTACTTC. Translated: CSVDRYARQETQYF. The V and J genes are TRBV29-1 and TRBJ2-5, with D unresolved. The CDR3 loop spans 14 amino acids. CDR1 SQVTM and CDR2 ANQGSEA come from the germline V gene. Trimming shortened V by 3 bases and J by 2 bases, and 13 bases separated the two germline ends.

This clonotype was recorded at least ten times. The chain joins TRBV2 to TRBJ2-7; D remains ambiguous. Germline V CDR1 and CDR2: SNHLY, FYNNEI. This CDR3 has 11 amino acids. V lost 3 bases and J 2 bases, leaving 2 bases between the germline ends. The CDR3 nucleotides read TGTGCCAGCAGTGACGCCTACGAGCAGTACGTC. Encoded protein: CASSDAYEQYV.

In its sample, this clonotype was seen a few times. CDR3 nucleotide sequence: TGTGCCAGCAGCTCGGCCCGACAGCCGACTGGACAGCCCCAGCATTTT. Amino acids: CASSSARQPTGQPQHF. The chain is built from TRBV12-3 or TRBV12-4 and TRBJ1-5; weak D call: TRBD1 (5 bases). The ends were cut back, 6 bases at V and 7 bases at J, with 22 bases in the middle. This CDR3 comprises 16 residues.

Many counts were recorded for this clonotype. V is TRBV7-8 and J is TRBJ2-1, with 10 bases that match TRBD2. Trimming cost V 7 bases and J 8 bases; bases outside gene matches: 11. From germline, CDR1 is SGHVS and CDR2 FQNEAQ. This CDR3 has 15 amino acids. Here the CDR3 reads CASTGNSGGNYEQFF. The CDR3 DNA reads as TGTGCCAGCACTGGTAATAGCGGGGGGAACTATGAGCAGTTCTTC.

This chain links TRBV5-1 with TRBJ1-2; D remains unclear. Germline lookup yields CDR1 SGHRS and CDR2 YFSETQ. This CDR3 comprises 14 residues. The V gene lost 4 bases and the J gene lost 6 bases, with 16 bases spanning the gap. CDR3 DNA sequence: TGCGCCAGCAGCAGTTCAGGTGTTGGAGATGGCTACACCTTC. Translation gives CASSSSGVGDGYTF.

This clonotype has a handful of counts. V is TRBV21-1 and J is TRBJ2-2; the table's TRBD1 call for D was not verified on the DNA. TRBV21-1 is a listed pseudogene. The CDR3 consists of 19 residues. The CDR3 loop reads CASKTRDRGAYGDTGELFF. The DNA for the CDR3 is TGTGCCAGCAAAACCCGGGACAGGGGAGCTTATGGAGACACCGGGGAGCTGTTTTTT.